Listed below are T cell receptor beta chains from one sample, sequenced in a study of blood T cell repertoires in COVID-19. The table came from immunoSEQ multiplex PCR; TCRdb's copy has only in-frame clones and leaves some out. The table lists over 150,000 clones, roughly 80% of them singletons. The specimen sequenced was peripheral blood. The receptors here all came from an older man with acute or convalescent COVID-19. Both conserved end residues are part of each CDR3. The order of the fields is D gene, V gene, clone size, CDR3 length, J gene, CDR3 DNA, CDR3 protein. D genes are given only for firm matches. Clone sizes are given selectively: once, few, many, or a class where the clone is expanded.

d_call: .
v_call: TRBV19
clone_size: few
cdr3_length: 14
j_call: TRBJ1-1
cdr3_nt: TGTGCCAGTAGTGAAATAACTAGGGAGGGTGAAGCTTTCTTT
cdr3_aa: CASSEITREGEAFF

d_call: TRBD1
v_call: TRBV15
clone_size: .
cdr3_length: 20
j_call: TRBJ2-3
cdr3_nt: TGTGCCACCAGCAGGGCGTTTTCTCGACAGGGGGCTTCTAATATCCCCGCGCAGTATTTT
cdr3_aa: CATSRAFSRQGASNIPAQYF

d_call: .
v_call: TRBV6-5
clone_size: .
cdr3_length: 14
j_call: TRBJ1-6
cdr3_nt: TGTGCCAGCAGTTTAACAGGTCGGAATTCACCCCTCCACTTT
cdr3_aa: CASSLTGRNSPLHF

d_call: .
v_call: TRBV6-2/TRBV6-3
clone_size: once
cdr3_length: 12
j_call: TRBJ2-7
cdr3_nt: TGTGCCAGCAGTTACGCCAGGGCGAGGCAGTACTTC
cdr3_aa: CASSYARARQYF

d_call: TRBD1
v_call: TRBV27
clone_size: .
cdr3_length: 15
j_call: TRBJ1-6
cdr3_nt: TGTGCCAGCAGTTGGGGGACAGTAAGCGGTTCACCCCTCCACTTT
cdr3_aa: CASSWGTVSGSPLHF

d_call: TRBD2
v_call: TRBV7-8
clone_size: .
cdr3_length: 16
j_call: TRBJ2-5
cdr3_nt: TGTGCCAGCAGCCCCTCTAGCGGGGGGCGACTAGAGACCCAGTACTTC
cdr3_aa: CASSPSSGGRLETQYF

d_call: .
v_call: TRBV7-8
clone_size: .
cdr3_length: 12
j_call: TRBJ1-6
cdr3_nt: TGTGCCAGCAGCCTCACTGCTTCACCCCTCCACTTT
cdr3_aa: CASSLTASPLHF

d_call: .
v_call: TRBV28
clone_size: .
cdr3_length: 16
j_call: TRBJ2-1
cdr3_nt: TGTGCCAGCAGTGGTTTTGGTGCCGGGTCCTACAATGAGCAGTTCTTC
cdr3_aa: CASSGFGAGSYNEQFF

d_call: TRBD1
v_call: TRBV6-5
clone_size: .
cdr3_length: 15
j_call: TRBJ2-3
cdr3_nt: TGTGCCAGCAGCCTCGGACAGGGGGGCCCAGATACGCAGTATTTT
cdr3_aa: CASSLGQGGPDTQYF

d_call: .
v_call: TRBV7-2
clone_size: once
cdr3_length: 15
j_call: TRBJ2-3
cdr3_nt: TGTGCCAGCAGCTTGGGCGGGTTTGCTGCAGATACGCAGTATTTT
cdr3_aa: CASSLGGFAADTQYF

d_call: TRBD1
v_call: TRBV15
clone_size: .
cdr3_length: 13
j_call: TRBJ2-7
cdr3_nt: TGTGCCACCAGCAAGGGACAGGGCCACGAGCAGTACTTC
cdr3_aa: CATSKGQGHEQYF

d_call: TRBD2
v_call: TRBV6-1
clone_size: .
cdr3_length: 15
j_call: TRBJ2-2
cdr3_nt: TGTGCCAGCAGTGAAGTGGCGGGAGACACCGGGGAGCTGTTTTTT
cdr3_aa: CASSEVAGDTGELFF

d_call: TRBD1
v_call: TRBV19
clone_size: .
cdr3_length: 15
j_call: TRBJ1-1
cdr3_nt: TGTGCCAGTAGGAATTACCGGGACAGGGCAAATGAAGCTTTCTTT
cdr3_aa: CASRNYRDRANEAFF

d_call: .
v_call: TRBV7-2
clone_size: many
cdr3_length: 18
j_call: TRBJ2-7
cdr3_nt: TGTGCCAGCAGCTTAGCGTCCTCTCCAGGCCTAGCCTGGAACGAGCAGTACTTC
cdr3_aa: CASSLASSPGLAWNEQYF

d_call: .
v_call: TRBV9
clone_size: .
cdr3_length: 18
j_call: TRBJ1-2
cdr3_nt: TGTGCCAGCAGCGTAGAGTCAGGGAGGGGCGGAGGAAACTATGGCTACACCTTC
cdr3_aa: CASSVESGRGGGNYGYTF

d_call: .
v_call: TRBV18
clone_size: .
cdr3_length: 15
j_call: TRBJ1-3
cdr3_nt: TGTGCCAGCTCACCGTCGCAGGGCGCAGGAAACACCATATATTTT
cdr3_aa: CASSPSQGAGNTIYF

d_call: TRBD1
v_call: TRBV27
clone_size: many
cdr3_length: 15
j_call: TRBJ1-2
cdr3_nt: TGTGCCAGCAGTTTATCGTTCACAGGGGCGAATGGCTACACCTTC
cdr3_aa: CASSLSFTGANGYTF

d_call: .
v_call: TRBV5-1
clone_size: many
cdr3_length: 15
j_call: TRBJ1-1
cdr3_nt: TGCGCCAGCAGGGAGCAGGGGCACATGAACACTGAAGCTTTCTTT
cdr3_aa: CASREQGHMNTEAFF

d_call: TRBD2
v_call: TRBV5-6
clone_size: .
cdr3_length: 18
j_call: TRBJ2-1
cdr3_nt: TGTGCCAGCAGCTTGCCTAGCGGGGGGGTTAGCTCCTACAATGAGCAGTTCTTC
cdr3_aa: CASSLPSGGVSSYNEQFF

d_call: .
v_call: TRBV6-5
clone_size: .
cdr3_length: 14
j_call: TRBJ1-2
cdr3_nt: TGTGCCAGCAGGGGGGTAGGACAGCCTTATGGCTACACCTTC
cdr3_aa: CASRGVGQPYGYTF

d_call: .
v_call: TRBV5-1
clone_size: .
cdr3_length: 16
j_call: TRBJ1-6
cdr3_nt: TGCGCCAGCAGCTTGGAGCTACAGACAGTTAATTCACCCCTCCACTTT
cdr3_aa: CASSLELQTVNSPLHF

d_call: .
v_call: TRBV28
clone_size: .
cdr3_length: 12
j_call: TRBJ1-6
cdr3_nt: TGTGCCAGCAGTATACCAGTGTCACCCCTCCACTTT
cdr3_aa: CASSIPVSPLHF

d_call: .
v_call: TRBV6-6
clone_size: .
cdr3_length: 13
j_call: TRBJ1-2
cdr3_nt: TGTGCCAGCAGTTACTCGTCAGCGGGGGGCTACACCTTC
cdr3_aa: CASSYSSAGGYTF

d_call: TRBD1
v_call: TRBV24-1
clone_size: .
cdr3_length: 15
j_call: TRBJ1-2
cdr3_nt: TGTGCCACCAGTGATCCTGACAGGGGCTGGGGAGGCTACACCTTC
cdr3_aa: CATSDPDRGWGGYTF

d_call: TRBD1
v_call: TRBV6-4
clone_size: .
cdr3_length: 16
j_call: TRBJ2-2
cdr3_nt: TGTGCCAGCAGTCCGAGGACAGGGGCGAGCACCGGGGAGCTGTTTTTT
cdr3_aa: CASSPRTGASTGELFF

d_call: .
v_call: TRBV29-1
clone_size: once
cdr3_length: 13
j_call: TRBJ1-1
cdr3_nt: TGCAGCGTTGAACGGCGGCAGAACACTGAAGCTTTCTTT
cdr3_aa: CSVERRQNTEAFF

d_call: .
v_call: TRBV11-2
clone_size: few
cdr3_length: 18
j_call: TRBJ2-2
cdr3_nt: TGTGCCAGCAGCTTAGTGCGTTCGCCGAGTCGAAACACCGGGGAGCTGTTTTTT
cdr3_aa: CASSLVRSPSRNTGELFF

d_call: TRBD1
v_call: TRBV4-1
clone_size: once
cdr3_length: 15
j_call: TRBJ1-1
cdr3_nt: TGCGCCAGCAGCCAATGGTGGCCAGGGGGAGCTGAAGCTTTCTTT
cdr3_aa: CASSQWWPGGAEAFF

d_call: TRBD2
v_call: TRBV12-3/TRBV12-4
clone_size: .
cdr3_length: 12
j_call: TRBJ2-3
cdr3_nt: TGTGCCAGCAGTAGCGGGGAGGATACGCAGTATTTT
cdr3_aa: CASSSGEDTQYF

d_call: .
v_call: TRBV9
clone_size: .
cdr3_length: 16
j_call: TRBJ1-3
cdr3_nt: TGTGCCAGCACCCTTACCCCAGGGCAGGTTGGAGACACCATATATTTT
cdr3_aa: CASTLTPGQVGDTIYF

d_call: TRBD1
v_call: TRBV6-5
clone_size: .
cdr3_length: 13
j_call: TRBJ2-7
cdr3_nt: TGTGCCAGCAGTCGACAGGGCTCCTACGAGCAGTACTTC
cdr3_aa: CASSRQGSYEQYF

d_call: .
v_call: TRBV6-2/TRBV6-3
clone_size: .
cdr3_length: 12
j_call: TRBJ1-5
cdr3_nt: TGTGCCAGCAGTACCGGCGGGGAACCCCAGCATTTT
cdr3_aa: CASSTGGEPQHF

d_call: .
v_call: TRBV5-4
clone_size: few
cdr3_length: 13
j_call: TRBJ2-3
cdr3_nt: TGTGCCAGCATGTCGGGGTACGGGGATACGCAGTATTTT
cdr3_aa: CASMSGYGDTQYF

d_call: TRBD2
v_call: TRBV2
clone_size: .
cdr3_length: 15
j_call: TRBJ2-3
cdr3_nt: TGTGCCAGCACTGGACTAGCCGGTGGCACAGATACGCAGTATTTT
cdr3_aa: CASTGLAGGTDTQYF

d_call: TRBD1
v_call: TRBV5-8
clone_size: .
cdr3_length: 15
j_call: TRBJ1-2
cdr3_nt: TGTGCCAGCAGCTGGAATCCGGGACAGGGGGCCCGGCCCACCTTC
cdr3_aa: CASSWNPGQGARPTF

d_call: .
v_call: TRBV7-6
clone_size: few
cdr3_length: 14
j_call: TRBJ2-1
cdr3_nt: TGTGCCAGCAGCTTACTGGGCCAGTACAATGAGCAGTTCTTC
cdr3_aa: CASSLLGQYNEQFF

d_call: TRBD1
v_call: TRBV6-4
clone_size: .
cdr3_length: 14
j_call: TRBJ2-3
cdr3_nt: TGTGCCAGCAGTGAAACAGGGGGCCCAGATACGCAGTATTTT
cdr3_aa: CASSETGGPDTQYF

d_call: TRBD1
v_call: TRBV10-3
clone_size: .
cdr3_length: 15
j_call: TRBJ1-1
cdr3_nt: TGTGCCATCAGTGAGGGACAGGGAGGGTATACTGAAGCTTTCTTT
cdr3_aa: CAISEGQGGYTEAFF

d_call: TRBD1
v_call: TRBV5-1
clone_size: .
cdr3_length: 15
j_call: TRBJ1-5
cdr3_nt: TGCGCCAGCAGCTCCTCCACAGGGGGCTCTCAGCCCCAGCATTTT
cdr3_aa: CASSSSTGGSQPQHF

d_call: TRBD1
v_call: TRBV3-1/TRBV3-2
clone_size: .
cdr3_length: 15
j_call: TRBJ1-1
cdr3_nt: TGTGCCAGCAGCCCAATAGGACAGGGAGGGACTGAAGCTTTCTTT
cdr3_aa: CASSPIGQGGTEAFF

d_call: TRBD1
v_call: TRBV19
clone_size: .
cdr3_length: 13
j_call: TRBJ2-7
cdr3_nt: TGTGCCAGTAGCGGACAGGCTGGCTACGAGCAGTACTTC
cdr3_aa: CASSGQAGYEQYF

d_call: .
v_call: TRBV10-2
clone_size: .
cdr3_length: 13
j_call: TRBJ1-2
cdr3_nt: TGCGCCAGCAGTCCACCTGTTGAGAGGGGCTACACCTTC
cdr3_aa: CASSPPVERGYTF

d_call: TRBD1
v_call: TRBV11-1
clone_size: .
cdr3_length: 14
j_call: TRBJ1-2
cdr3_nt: TGTGCCAGCAGCCATCCGGGACAGGGTAATGGCTACACCTTC
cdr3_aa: CASSHPGQGNGYTF

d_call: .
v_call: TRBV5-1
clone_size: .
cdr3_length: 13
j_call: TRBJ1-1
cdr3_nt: TGCGCCAGCAGACAGGACAGGAACACTGAAGCTTTCTTT
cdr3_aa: CASRQDRNTEAFF

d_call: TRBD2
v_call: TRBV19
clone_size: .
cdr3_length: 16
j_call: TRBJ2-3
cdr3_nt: TGTGCCAGTAGTAGGGGACTAGCGGGCATCACAGATACGCAGTATTTT
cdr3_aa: CASSRGLAGITDTQYF

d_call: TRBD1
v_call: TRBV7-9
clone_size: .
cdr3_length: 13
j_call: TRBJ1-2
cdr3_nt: TGTGCCAGCAGCTTAGGACAGGGGCCTGGCTACACCTTC
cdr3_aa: CASSLGQGPGYTF

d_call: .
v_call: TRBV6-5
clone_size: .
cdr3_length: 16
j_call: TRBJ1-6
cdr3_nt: TGTGCCAGCAGTTACTCGACAGTAGGGGAAAATTCACCCCTCCACTTT
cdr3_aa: CASSYSTVGENSPLHF

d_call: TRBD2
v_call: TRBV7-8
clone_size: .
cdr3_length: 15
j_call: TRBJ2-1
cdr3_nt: TGTGCCAGCAGCTTGAGACTAGCGGGGGCGGGTGAGCAGTTCTTC
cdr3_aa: CASSLRLAGAGEQFF

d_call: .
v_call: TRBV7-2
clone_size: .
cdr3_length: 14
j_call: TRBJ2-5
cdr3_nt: TGTGCCAGCAGCTTTCAGGGGGGCCAAGAGACCCAGTACTTC
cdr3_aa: CASSFQGGQETQYF

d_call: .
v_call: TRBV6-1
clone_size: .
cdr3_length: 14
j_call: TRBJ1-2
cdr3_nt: TGTGCCAGCAGTGAAGATTGGGCGAACTATGGCTACACCTTC
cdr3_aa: CASSEDWANYGYTF

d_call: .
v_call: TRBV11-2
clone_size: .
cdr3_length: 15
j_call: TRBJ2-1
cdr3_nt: TGTGCCAGCAGCCTTACCGACAGGCTATACAATGAGCAGTTCTTC
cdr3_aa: CASSLTDRLYNEQFF

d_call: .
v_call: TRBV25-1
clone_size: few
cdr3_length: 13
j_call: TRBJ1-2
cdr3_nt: TGTGCCAGTCTAATGGGGGCAGGCTATGGCTACACCTTC
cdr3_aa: CASLMGAGYGYTF

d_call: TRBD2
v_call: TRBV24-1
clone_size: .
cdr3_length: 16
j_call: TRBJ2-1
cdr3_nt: TGTGCCACCAGTGTTACCGGGACTAGCTCGCAGAGCGAGCAGTTCTTC
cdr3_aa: CATSVTGTSSQSEQFF

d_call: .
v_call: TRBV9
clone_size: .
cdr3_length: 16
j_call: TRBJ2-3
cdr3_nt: TGTGCCAGCAGTCCACACCCGGGACTCAACACAGATACGCAGTATTTT
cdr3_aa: CASSPHPGLNTDTQYF

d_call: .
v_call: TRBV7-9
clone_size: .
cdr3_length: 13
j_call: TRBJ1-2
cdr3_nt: TGTGCCAGCAGCTTAGCACAGTCCTATGGCTACACCTTC
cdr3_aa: CASSLAQSYGYTF

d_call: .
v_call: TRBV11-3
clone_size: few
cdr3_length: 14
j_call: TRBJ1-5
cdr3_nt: TGTGCCAGCAGCTTAGATTATCCAGGTCAGCCCCAGCATTTT
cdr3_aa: CASSLDYPGQPQHF

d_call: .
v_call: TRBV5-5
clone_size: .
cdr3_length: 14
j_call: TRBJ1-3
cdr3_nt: TGTGCCAGCAGCTTGGCGGGGAACGGAAACACCATATATTTT
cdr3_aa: CASSLAGNGNTIYF

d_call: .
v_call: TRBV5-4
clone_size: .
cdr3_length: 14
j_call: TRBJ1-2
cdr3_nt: TGTGCCAGCAGCTTCCCGGGAGCTAACTATGGCTACACCTTC
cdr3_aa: CASSFPGANYGYTF

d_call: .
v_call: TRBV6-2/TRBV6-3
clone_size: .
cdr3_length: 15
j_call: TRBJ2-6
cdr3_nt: TGTGCCAGCAGCAGACCGGGAGCTGGGGCCAACGTCCTGACTTTC
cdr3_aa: CASSRPGAGANVLTF

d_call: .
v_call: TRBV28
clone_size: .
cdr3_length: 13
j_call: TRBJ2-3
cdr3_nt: TGTGCCAGCAGTTTCGGGTTGACAGATACGCAGTATTTT
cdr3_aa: CASSFGLTDTQYF